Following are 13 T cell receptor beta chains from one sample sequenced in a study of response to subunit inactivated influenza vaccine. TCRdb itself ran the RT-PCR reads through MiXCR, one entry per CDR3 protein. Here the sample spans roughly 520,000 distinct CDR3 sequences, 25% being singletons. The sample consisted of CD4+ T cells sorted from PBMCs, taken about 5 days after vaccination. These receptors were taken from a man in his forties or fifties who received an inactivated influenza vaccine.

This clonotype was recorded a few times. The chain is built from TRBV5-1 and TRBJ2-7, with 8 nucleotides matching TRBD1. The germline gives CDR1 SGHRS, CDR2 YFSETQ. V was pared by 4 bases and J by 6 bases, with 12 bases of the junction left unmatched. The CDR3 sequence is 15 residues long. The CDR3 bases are TGCGCCAGCAGCGATCTACCGGGACAGGCGGGCGAGCAGTACTTC. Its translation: CASSDLPGQAGEQYF.

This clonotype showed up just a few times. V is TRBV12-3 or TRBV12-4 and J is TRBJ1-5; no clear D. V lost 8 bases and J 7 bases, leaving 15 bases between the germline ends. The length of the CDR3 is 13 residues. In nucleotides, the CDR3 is TGTGCCAGCGTCCGGAACATGGAACAGCCCCAGCATTTT. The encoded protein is CASVRNMEQPQHF.

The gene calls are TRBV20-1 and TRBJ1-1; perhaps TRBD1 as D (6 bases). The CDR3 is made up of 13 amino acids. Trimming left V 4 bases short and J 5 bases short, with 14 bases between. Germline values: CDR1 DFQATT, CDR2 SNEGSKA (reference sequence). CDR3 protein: CSANDRFLTEAFF. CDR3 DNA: TGCAGTGCTAATGACAGGTTTTTGACTGAAGCTTTCTTT.

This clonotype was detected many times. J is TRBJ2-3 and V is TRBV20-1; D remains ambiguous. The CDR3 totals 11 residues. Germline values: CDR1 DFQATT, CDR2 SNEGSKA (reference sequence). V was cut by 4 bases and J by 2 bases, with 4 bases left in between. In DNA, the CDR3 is TGCAGTGCTACAACCACAGATACGCAGTATTTT. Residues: CSATTTDTQYF.

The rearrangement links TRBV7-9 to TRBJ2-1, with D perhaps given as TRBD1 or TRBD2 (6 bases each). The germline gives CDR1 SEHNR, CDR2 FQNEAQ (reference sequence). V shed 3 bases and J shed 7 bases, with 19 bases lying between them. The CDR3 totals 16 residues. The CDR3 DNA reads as TGTGCCAGCAGCTTTTCCCGCGTGGGGGCGGGAAATGAGCAGTTCTTC. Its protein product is CASSFSRVGAGNEQFF.

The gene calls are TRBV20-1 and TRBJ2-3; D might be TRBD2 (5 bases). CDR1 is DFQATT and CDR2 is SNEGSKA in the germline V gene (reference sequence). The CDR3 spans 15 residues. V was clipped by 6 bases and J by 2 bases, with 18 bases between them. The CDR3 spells CSAEAGYYFTDTQYF. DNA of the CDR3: TGCAGTGCGGAGGCCGGGTACTACTTCACAGATACGCAGTATTTT.

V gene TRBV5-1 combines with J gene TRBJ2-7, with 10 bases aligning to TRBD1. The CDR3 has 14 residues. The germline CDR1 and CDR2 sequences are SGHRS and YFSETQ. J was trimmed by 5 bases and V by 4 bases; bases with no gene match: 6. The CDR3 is CASSPGQGGDEQYF. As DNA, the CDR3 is TGCGCCAGCAGCCCAGGACAGGGGGGCGACGAGCAGTACTTC.

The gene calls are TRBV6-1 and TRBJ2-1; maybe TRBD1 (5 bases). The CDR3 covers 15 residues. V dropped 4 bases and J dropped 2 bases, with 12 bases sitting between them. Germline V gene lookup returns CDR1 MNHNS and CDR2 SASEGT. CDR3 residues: CASSGDDSTYNEQFF. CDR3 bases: TGTGCCAGCAGTGGCGATGACAGCACCTACAATGAGCAGTTCTTC.

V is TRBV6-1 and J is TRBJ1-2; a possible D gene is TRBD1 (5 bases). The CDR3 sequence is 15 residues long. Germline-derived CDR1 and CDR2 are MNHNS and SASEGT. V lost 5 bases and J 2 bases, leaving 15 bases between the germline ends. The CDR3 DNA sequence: TGTGCCAGCAGTCCGCGGGGCCGGGGAAACTATGGCTACACCTTC. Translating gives CASSPRGRGNYGYTF.

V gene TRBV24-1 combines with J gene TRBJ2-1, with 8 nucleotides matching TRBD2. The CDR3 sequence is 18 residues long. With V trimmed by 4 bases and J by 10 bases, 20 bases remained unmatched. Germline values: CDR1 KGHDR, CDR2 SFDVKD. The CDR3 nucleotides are TGTGCCACCAGTGACCATACACGTATAGCGGGGACGCGGGAGGAGCAGTTCTTC. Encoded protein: CATSDHTRIAGTREEQFF.

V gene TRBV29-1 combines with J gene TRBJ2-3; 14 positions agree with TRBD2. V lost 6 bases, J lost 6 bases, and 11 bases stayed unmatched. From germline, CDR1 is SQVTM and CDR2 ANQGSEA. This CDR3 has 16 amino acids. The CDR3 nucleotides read TGCAGCGTCTCCAGACTAGCGGGAGGGCCGGGGGATACGCAGTATTTT. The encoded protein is CSVSRLAGGPGDTQYF.

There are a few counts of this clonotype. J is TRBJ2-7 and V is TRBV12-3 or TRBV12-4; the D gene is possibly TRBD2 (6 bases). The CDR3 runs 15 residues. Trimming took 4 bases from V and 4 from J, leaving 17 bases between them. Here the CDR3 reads CASSSSGASAYEQYF. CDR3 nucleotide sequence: TGTGCCAGCAGTTCCTCCGGGGCTAGCGCTTACGAGCAGTACTTC.

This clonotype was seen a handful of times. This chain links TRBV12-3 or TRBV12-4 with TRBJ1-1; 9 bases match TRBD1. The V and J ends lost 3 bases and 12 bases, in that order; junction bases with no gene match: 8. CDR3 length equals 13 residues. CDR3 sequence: CASSLGQGLETFF. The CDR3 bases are TGTGCCAGCAGTTTGGGACAGGGTCTGGAAACTTTCTTT.